A selection of T cell receptor beta chains follows, all from one sample in a study of T cell responses to AZD1222 COVID-19 vaccine. Method: immunoSEQ multiplex PCR; TCRdb's copy keeps in-frame clones and lacks some. The data show around 120,000 clones, with 85% to 95% seen just once and 2.5% to 3.5% held by the top ten. Specimen: peripheral blood, collected on day 0 of AZD1222 vaccination. Receptors originate from an adult in good health. CDR3s leave out the opening cysteine and the closing phenylalanine or tryptophan. Expanded clones are given a class, and other clones once, few, many or no size at all.

len,j_gene,abundance,v_gene,CDR3aa
11,TRBJ1-4,NA,TRBV3-1/TRBV3-2,ASSNRGGEKLF
13,TRBJ1-2,NA,TRBV7-3,ASSLTVGSPYGYT
11,TRBJ1-5,NA,TRBV30,AWSVRSNQPQH
13,TRBJ1-5,NA,TRBV19,ASSFPTGPNQPQH
10,TRBJ1-6,few,TRBV28,ASSFSNSPLH
12,TRBJ2-7,NA,TRBV3-1/TRBV3-2,ASSSLGLAGEQY
15,TRBJ1-1,few,TRBV5-1,ASSSGQGAFGNTEAF
11,TRBJ1-2,once,TRBV30,AWSTSGLRGYT
11,TRBJ1-1,NA,TRBV12-3/TRBV12-4,ASTQARDTEAF
14,TRBJ1-1,NA,TRBV7-8,ASSFDRAHLGTEAF
13,TRBJ1-2,NA,TRBV7-8,ASSSRTGVNYGYT
13,TRBJ1-6,few,TRBV12-5,ASASGQGTSSPLH
16,TRBJ2-1,once,TRBV7-9,ASSPAPPRPFLYNEQF
11,TRBJ2-5,NA,TRBV4-1,ASSQLEAETQY
16,TRBJ2-7,NA,TRBV10-3,AISERASGSFGVYEQY
9,TRBJ2-7,NA,TRBV12-3/TRBV12-4,ASSLLDEQY
12,TRBJ1-1,NA,TRBV12-5,ASGGMDGTTEAF
13,TRBJ2-7,once,TRBV5-1,ASSLGLAEIYEQY
11,TRBJ1-2,NA,TRBV10-3,ALGARANYGYT
10,TRBJ2-1,NA,TRBV19,ASSPSGDEQF
10,TRBJ1-1,few,TRBV29-1,SAMTGGTEAF
14,TRBJ1-6,few,TRBV4-1,ASSHPPQQDNSPLH
12,TRBJ2-3,NA,TRBV5-1,ASSADRASDTQY
11,TRBJ2-2,NA,TRBV18,ASSQSRDGELF
15,TRBJ1-2,NA,TRBV7-9,ASSDATRDEYLYGYT
11,TRBJ2-3,NA,TRBV7-9,ASSSVADGTQY
12,TRBJ2-7,NA,TRBV6-6,ASSYSGGEYEQY
12,TRBJ2-3,NA,TRBV3-1/TRBV3-2,ASSQGLATDTQY
16,TRBJ1-6,NA,TRBV21-1,ASSKPSWLTENNSPLH
14,TRBJ1-2,NA,TRBV19,ASTIISDRGTYGYT
14,TRBJ1-2,NA,TRBV5-6,ASSSRGVEGQDGYT
12,TRBJ2-6,NA,TRBV5-4,ASSLTPGANVLT
12,TRBJ2-1,NA,TRBV5-1,ASGAGSTRNEQF
13,TRBJ1-1,NA,TRBV19,ASTHPGGFGTEAF
9,TRBJ1-5,NA,TRBV28,ASRSRGIQH
13,TRBJ2-1,NA,TRBV30,AWSRAGAGYNEQF
12,TRBJ1-1,NA,TRBV9,ASSVGGYNTEAF
12,TRBJ1-3,NA,TRBV5-6,ASGGQGLGNTIY
13,TRBJ2-7,NA,TRBV24-1,ATSDLGPRCYEQY
11,TRBJ1-2,NA,TRBV7-2,ASKPGTGYGYT
10,TRBJ1-1,NA,TRBV28,ASGEGNTEAF
13,TRBJ2-1,NA,TRBV27,ASSKDRGGIFEQF
13,TRBJ2-1,NA,TRBV27,ASSFSGSSYNEQF
11,TRBJ2-3,NA,TRBV6-4,ASSGTGTDTQY
12,TRBJ1-4,NA,TRBV2,ASSRQLTNEKLF
12,TRBJ2-1,NA,TRBV28,ASARDFSYNEQF
12,TRBJ1-6,NA,TRBV28,ASRIQGADSPLH
14,TRBJ2-1,NA,TRBV3-1/TRBV3-2,ASSQDVAVRGNEQF
12,TRBJ2-7,NA,TRBV5-1,ASSLGTGDHEQY
15,TRBJ2-1,NA,TRBV28,ASRTPGTGTPIDEQF
12,TRBJ1-2,NA,TRBV18,ASSPPGQDRGYT
15,TRBJ1-3,NA,TRBV7-6,ASSLVEGENSGNTIY
14,TRBJ2-3,NA,TRBV7-9,ASSLVAGGSTDTQY